This T cell receptor (beta chain) came from a study of blood T cell repertoires in COVID-19. Overall study context: The United States, Italy and Spain were the sources of the acute and convalescent COVID-19 samples. In each case, the material was cDNA or gDNA derived from T cells, B-cell-depleted T cells, or PBMCs.

In the original processing: Estimation of nucleated cell counts relied on the amplification of reference gene primers. Only in-frame clones appear in the TCRdb table, and some are missing; sequencing was by immunoSEQ multiplex PCR. Clone size and the V and J calls come from that table; the DNA yielded D and trimming. The sample has just over 95,000 clones, 82% seen once; the top ten hold under 20%. Germline V gene sequence: CDR1 LNHDA, CDR2 SQIVND (reference sequence). The CDR3 extends over 13 amino acids. V was cut by 8 bases and J by 4 bases, with 15 bases left in between. The sequenced sample consisted of peripheral blood. The receptor was derived from a man older than 75 with acute or convalescent COVID-19. This sequence joins TRBV19 and TRBJ2-7; TRBD1 might be the D (7 bases). CDR3 in DNA: TGTGCCAGTGCCAGGGGGACTCCTTACGAGCAGTACTTC. Amino acid sequence: CASARGTPYEQYF.